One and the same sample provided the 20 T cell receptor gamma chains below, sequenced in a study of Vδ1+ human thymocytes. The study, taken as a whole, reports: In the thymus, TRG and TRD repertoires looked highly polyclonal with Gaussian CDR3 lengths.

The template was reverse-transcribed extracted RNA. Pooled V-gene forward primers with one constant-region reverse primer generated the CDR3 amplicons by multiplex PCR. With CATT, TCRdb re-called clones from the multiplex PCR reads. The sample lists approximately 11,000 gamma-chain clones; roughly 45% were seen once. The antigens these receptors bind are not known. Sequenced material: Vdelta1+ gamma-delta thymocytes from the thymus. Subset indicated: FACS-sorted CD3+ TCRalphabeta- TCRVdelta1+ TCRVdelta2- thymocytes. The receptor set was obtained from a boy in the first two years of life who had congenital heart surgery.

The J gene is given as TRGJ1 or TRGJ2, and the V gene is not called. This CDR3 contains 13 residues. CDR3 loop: CATWEGSIHKKLF. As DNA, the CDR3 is TGTGCCACCTGGGAGGGCAGTATCCATAAGAAACTCTTT.

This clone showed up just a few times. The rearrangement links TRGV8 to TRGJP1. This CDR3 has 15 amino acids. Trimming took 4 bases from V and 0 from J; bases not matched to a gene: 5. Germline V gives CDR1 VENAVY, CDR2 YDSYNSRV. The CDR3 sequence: CATWEGDTTGWFKIF. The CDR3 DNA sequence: TGTGCCACCTGGGAGGGGGATACCACTGGTTGGTTCAAGATATTT.

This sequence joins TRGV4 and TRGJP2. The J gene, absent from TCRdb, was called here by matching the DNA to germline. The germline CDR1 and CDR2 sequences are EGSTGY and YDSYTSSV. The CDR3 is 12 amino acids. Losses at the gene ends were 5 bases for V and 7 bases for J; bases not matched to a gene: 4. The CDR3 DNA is TGTGCCACCTGGGCCTCTGATTGGATCAAGACGTTT. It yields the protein CATWASDWIKTF.

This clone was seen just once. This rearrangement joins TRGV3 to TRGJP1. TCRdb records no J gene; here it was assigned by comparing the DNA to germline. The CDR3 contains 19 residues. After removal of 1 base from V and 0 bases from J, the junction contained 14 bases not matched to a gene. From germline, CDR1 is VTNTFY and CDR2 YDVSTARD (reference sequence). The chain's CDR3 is CATWDSTSPYDTTGWFKIF. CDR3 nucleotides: TGTGCCACCTGGGACAGCACCTCCCCTTACGATACCACTGGTTGGTTCAAGATATTT.

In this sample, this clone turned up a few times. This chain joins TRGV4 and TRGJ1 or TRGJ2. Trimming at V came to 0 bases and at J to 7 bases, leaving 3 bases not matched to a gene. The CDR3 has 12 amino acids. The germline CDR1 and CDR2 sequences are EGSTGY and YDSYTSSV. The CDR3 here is CATWDGQYKKLF. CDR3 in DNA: TGTGCCACCTGGGATGGGCAATATAAGAAACTCTTT.

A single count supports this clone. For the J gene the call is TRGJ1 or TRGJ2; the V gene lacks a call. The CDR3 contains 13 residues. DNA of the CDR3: TGTGCCACCTGGATCTCGGGGAGTTATAAGAAACTCTTT. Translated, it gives CATWISGSYKKLF.

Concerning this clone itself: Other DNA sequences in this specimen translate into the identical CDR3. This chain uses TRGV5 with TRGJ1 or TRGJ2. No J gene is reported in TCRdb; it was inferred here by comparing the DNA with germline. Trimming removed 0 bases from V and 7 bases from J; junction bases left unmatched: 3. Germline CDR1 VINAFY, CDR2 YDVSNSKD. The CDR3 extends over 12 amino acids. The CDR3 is CATWDRGYKKLF. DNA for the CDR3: TGTGCCACCTGGGACAGGGGCTATAAGAAACTCTTT.

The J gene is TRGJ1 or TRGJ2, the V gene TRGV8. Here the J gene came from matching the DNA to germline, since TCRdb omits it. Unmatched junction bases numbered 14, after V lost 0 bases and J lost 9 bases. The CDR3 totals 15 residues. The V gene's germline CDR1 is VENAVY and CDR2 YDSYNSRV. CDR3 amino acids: CATWDRPGGRFKKLF. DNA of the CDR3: TGTGCCACCTGGGATAGGCCCGGCGGTCGTTTTAAGAAACTCTTT.

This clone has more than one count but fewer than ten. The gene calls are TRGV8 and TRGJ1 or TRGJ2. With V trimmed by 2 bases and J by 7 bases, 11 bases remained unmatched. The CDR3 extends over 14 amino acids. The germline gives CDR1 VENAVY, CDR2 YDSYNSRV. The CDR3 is CATWDTSRGYKKLF. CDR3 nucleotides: TGTGCCACCTGGGATACTAGTCGAGGGTATAAGAAACTCTTT.

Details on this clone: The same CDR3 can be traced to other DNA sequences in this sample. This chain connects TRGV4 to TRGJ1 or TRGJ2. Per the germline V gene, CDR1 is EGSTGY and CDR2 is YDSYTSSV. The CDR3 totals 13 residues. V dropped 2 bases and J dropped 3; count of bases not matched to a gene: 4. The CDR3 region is CATWDVTYYKKLF. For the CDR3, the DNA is TGTGCCACCTGGGATGTAACTTATTATAAGAAACTCTTT.

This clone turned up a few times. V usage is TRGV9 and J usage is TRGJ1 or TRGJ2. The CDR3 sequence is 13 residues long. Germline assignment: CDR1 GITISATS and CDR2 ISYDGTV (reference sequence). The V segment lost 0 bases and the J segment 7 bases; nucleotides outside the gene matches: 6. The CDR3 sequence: CALWEVLWYKKLF. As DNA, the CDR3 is TGTGCCTTGTGGGAGGTGCTTTGGTATAAGAAACTCTTT.

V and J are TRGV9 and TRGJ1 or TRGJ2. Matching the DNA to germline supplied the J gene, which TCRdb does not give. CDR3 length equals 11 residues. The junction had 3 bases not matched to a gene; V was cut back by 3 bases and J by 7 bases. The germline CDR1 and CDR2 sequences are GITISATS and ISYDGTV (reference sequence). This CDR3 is CALWELYKKLF. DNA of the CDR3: TGTGCCTTGTGGGAGTTATATAAGAAACTCTTT.

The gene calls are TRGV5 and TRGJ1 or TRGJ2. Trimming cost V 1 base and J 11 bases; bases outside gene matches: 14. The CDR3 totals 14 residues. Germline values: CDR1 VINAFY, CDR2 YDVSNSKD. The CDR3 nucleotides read TGTGCCACCTGGGACAGAGCCTGCCGTTCGGAGAAACTCTTT. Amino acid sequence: CATWDRACRSEKLF.

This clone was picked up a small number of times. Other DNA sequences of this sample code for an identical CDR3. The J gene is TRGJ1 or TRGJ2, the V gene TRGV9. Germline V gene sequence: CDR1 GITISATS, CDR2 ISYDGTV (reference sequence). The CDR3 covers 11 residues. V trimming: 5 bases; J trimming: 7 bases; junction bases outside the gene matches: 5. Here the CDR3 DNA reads TGTGCCTTGTGGGTGCGGTATAAGAAACTCTTT. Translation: CALWVRYKKLF.

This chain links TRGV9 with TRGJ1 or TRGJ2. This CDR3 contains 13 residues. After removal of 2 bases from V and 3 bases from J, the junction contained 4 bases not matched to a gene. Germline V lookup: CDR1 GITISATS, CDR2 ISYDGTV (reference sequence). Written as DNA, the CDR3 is TGTGCCTTGTGGGAGGGGGTTTATTATAAGAAACTCTTT. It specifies CALWEGVYYKKLF.

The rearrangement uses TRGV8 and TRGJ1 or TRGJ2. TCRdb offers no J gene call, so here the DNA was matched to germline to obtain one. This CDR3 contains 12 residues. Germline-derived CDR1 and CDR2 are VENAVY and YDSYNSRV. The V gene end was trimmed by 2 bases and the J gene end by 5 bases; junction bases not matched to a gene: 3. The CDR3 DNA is TGTGCCACCTGGGATAACAATTATAAGAAACTCTTT. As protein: CATWDNNYKKLF.

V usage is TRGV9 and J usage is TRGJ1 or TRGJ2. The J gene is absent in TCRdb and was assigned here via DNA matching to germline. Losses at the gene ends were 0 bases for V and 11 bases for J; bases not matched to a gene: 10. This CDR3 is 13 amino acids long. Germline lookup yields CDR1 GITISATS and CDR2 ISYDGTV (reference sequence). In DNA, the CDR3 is TGTGCCTTGTGGGAGGTGCGGGCGAGGGAGAAACTCTTT. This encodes CALWEVRAREKLF.

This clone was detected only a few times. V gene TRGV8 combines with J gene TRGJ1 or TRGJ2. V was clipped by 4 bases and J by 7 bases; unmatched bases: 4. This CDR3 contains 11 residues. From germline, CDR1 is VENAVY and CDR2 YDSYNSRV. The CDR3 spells CATWEEYKKLF. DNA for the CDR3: TGTGCCACCTGGGAGGAGTATAAGAAACTCTTT.

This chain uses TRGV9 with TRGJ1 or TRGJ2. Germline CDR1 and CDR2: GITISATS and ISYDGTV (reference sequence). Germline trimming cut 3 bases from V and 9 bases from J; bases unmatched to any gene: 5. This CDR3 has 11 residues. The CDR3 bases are TGTGCCTTGTGGGAGACGAGTAAGAAACTCTTT. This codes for CALWETSKKLF.

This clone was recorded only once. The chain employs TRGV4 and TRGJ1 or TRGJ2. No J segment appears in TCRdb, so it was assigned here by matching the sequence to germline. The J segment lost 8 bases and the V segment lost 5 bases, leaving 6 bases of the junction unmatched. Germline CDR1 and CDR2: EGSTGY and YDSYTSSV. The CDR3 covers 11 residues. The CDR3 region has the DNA TGTGCCACCTGGGGTCCCGATAAGAAACTCTTT. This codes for CATWGPDKKLF.